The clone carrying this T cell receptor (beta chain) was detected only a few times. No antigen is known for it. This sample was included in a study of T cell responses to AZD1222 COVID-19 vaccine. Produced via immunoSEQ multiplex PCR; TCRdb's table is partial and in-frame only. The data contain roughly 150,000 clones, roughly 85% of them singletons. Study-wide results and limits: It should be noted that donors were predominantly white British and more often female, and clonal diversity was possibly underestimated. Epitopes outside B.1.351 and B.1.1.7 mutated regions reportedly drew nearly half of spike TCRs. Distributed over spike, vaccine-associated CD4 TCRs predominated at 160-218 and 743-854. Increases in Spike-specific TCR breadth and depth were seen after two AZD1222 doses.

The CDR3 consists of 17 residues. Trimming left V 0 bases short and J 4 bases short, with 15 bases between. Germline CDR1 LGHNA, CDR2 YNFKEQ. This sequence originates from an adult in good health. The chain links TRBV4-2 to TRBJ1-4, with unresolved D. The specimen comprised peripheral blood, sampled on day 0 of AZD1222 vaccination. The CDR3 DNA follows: TGTGCCAGCAGCCAAGAGGGGTCCACAGCACTTAATGAAAAACTGTTTTTT. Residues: CASSQEGSTALNEKLFF.